Each of the 11 T cell receptor beta chains below was sequenced from the same sample in a study of Ad26.COV2.S vaccination and SARS-CoV-2 variants (dated by TCRdb to the early 2020s). The library was prepared using the immunoSEQ multiplex PCR assay. TCRdb mirrors the immuneACCESS table, restricted to in-frame sequences. Some clones are absent from its copies; in checked studies, under half trace to an unresolved V gene, and the reason for the others is unknown. The sample table lists 300,000 to 400,000 clones, approximately 86% of them with a count of one. The ten largest clones represent approximately 11% of the sample. The treatment or condition label, read with the paper, signifies: about 20 received Ad26.COV2.S at low or high dose, single or two shots; about 5 received placebo; per-sample allocation not given. For vaccine and placebo recipients, repertoires were sequenced using samples collected on day 63 after the first injection.

The specimen was peripheral blood, collected in a trial of Ad26.COV2.S vaccine versus placebo. These receptor sequences come from a person between 18 and 59 years old who received the Ad26.COV2.S COVID-19 vaccine or a placebo.

This rearrangement joins TRBV7-2 to TRBJ1-2; D might be TRBD1 (5 bases). The CDR3 loop spans 15 amino acids. Per the germline V gene, CDR1 is SGHTA and CDR2 is FQGNSA. V was pared by 5 bases and J by 6 bases, with 19 bases between. CDR3 in DNA: TGTGCCAGCAGCCCTTCTGTGGGGGTTCTGGATGGCTACACCTTC. This encodes CASSPSVGVLDGYTF.

DNA of the CDR3: TGTGCCAGCAGTTACCCTGAGCAAGAGACCCAGTACTTC. As protein: CASSYPEQETQYF. The chain recombines TRBV6-2 or TRBV6-3 with TRBJ2-5; unclear D gene. V was pared by 2 bases and J by 2 bases, with 6 bases between. The CDR3 sequence is 13 residues long. CDR1 is MNHEY and CDR2 is SVGEGT in the germline V gene.

The chain uses TRBV7-6 and TRBJ1-4; tentatively, D is TRBD1 (5 bases). The CDR3 runs to 15 residues. The germline CDR1 and CDR2 sequences are SGHVS and FNYEAQ. Trimming removed 1 base from V and 3 bases from J, with 9 bases in between. The CDR3: CASSLGDSPNEKLFF. DNA for the CDR3: TGTGCCAGCAGCTTAGGTGACAGTCCTAATGAAAAACTGTTTTTT.

The chain joins TRBV6-5 to TRBJ2-5; D ambiguous. The CDR3 totals 15 residues. Germline V gene data show CDR1 as MNHEY and CDR2 as SVGAGI. Trimming shortened V by 2 bases and J by 2 bases, and 12 bases separated the two germline ends. The CDR3 bases are TGTGCCAGCAGTTACCTAGGCACAGCTCAAGAGACCCAGTACTTC. Its translation: CASSYLGTAQETQYF.

The V call is TRBV23-1, the J call TRBJ2-7; D uncertain. TRBV23-1 falls under the ORF class, with uncertain function. The CDR3 sequence is 13 residues long. The V end was cut by 0 bases, the J end by 9 bases, with 12 bases between. DNA for the CDR3: TGCGCCAGCAGTCAATCGGCCGCCCCCGGGCAGTACTTC. Encoded protein: CASSQSAAPGQYF.

The genes are TRBV7-9 and TRBJ2-7; D may be TRBD1 (6 bases). CDR1 and CDR2 from the germline V gene are SEHNR and FQNEAQ (reference sequence). V shed 5 bases and J shed 4 bases, with 12 bases lying between them. This CDR3 contains 13 residues. The CDR3: CASSPGTLYEQYF. The CDR3, as DNA: TGTGCCAGCAGCCCCGGGACACTTTACGAGCAGTACTTC. The full variable domain, its missing parts supplied by reference TRBV7-9 and TRBJ2-7, is DTGVSQNPRHKITKRGQNVTFRCDPISEHNRLYWYRQTLGQGPEFLTYFQNEAQLEKSRLLSDRFSAERPKGSFSTLEIQRTEQGDSAMYLCASSPGTLYEQYFGPGTRLTVT.

The CDR3 sequence is CASSLRGRGATNEKLFF. For the CDR3, the DNA is TGTGCCAGCAGCTTAAGAGGACGAGGGGCAACTAATGAAAAACTGTTTTTT. This chain links TRBV11-2 with TRBJ1-4, with a tentative D call TRBD1 (5 bases). Trimming took off 2 bases at V and 0 bases at J, with 13 bases between the two ends. The CDR3 extends over 17 amino acids. Germline V gene sequence: CDR1 SGHAT, CDR2 FQNNGV.

The rearrangement links TRBV7-2 to TRBJ2-7, with a weak D call TRBD2 (5 bases). Germline CDR1 reads SGHTA; CDR2 reads FQGNSA. The CDR3 has 17 residues. Trimming shortened V by 3 bases and J by 2 bases, and 20 bases separated the two germline ends. The CDR3 sequence: CASSFYREQGETYEQYF. The CDR3 bases are TGTGCCAGCAGCTTTTATCGGGAACAAGGTGAAACCTACGAGCAGTACTTC.

The genes are TRBV7-2 and TRBJ2-2; TRBD2 aligns across 8 bases. Trimming took 3 bases from V and 4 from J; bases not matched to a gene: 10. The CDR3 loop spans 17 amino acids. The germline V gene encodes CDR1 SGHTA and CDR2 FQGNSA. The CDR3 protein is CASSFGAGRGSTGELFF. The DNA for the CDR3 is TGTGCCAGCAGCTTTGGGGCCGGGAGGGGAAGCACCGGGGAGCTGTTTTTT.

The rearrangement uses TRBV7-2 and TRBJ2-1, with D perhaps given as TRBD1 or TRBD2 (6 bases each). V was pared by 5 bases and J by 0 bases, with 14 bases between. The CDR3 runs to 16 residues. The germline CDR1 and CDR2 sequences are SGHTA and FQGNSA. The CDR3 sequence: CASSPWGASSYNEQFF. CDR3 in DNA: TGTGCCAGCAGCCCTTGGGGGGCAAGCTCCTACAATGAGCAGTTCTTC.

V and J are TRBV28 and TRBJ2-3, with D perhaps matching TRBD2 (5 bases). Trimming left V 7 bases short and J 7 bases short, with 24 bases between. Germline V CDR1 and CDR2: MDHEN, SYDVKM. CDR3 length equals 16 residues. The CDR3 sequence: CASTSGGSPSSYTQYF. The CDR3 DNA reads as TGTGCCAGCACCTCCGGAGGTTCCCCCTCTTCTTATACGCAGTATTTT.